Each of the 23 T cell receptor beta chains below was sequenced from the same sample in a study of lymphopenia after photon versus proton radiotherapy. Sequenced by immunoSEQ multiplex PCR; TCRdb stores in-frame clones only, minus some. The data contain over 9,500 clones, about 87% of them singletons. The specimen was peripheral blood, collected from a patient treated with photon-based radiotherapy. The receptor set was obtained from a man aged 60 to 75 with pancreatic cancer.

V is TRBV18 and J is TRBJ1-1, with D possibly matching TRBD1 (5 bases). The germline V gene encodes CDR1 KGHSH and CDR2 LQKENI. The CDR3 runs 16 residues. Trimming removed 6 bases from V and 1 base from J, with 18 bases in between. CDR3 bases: TGTGCCAGCTCGCCAATTGCGCGGGGGGGGAACACTGAAGCTTTCTTT. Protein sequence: CASSPIARGGNTEAFF.

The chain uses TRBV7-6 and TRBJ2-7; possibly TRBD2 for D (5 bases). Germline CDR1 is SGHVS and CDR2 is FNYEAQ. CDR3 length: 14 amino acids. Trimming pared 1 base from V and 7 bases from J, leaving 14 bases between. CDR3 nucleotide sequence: TGTGCCAGCAGCTTAGGAGGGCCAAGAAAAGAGCAGTACTTC. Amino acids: CASSLGGPRKEQYF.

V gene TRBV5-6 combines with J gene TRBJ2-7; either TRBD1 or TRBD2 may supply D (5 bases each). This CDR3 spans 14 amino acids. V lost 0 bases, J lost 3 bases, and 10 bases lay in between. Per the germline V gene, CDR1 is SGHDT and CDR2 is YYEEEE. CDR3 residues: CASSLEGTGYEQYF. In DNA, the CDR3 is TGTGCCAGCAGCTTGGAGGGGACCGGCTACGAGCAGTACTTC.

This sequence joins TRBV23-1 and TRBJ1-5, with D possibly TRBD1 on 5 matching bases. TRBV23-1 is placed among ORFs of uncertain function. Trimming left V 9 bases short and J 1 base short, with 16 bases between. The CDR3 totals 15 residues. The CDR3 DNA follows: TGCGCCAGAAAACCGGCGGGGGGGAGCAATCAGCCCCAGCATTTT. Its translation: CARKPAGGSNQPQHF.

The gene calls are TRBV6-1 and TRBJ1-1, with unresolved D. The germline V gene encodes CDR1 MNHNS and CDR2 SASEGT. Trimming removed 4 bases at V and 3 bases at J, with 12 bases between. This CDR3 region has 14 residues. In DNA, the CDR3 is TGTGCCAGCAGTGTGATACACCCTGACACTGAAGCTTTCTTT. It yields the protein CASSVIHPDTEAFF.

The CDR3 region is CASSVSEINTIYF. The CDR3 DNA reads as TGTGCCAGCAGCGTCTCGGAGATCAACACCATATATTTT. The chain joins TRBV6-1 to TRBJ1-3; D is ambiguous. Trimming removed 6 bases from V and 7 bases from J, with 13 bases in between. Germline loops: CDR1 MNHNS, CDR2 SASEGT. The CDR3 contains 13 residues.

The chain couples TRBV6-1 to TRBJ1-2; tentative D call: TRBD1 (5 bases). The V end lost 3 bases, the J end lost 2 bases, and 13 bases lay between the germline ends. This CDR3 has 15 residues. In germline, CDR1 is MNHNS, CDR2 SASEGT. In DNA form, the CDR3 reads TGTGCCAGCAGTGAGGATGCACGACAGAACTATGGCTACACCTTC. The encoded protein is CASSEDARQNYGYTF.

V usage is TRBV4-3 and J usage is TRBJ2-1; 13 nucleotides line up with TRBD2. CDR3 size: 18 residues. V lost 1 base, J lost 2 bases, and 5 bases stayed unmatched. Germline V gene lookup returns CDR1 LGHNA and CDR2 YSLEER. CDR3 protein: CASSQAPGTSGAYNEQFF. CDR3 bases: TGCGCCAGCAGCCAAGCCCCCGGGACTAGCGGGGCCTACAATGAGCAGTTCTTC.

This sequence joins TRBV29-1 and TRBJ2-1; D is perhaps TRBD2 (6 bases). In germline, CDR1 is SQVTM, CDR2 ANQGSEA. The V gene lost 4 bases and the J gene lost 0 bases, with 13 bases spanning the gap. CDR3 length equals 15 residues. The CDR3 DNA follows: TGCAGCGTTGCCGTCTCAGCGGGCTCCTACAATGAGCAGTTCTTC. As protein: CSVAVSAGSYNEQFF.

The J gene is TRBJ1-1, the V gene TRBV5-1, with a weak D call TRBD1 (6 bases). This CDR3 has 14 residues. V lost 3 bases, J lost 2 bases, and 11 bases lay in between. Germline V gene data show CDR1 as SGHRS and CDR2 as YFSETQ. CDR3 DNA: TGCGCCAGCAGCTGGACAGACAGTAACACTGAAGCTTTCTTT. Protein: CASSWTDSNTEAFF.

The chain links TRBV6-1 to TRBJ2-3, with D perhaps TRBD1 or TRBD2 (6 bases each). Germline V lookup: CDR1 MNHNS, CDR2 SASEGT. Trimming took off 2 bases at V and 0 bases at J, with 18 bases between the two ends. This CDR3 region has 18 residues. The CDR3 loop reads CASSERRGNRVSTDTQYF. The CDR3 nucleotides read TGTGCCAGCAGTGAAAGGAGGGGGAACAGGGTAAGCACAGATACGCAGTATTTT.

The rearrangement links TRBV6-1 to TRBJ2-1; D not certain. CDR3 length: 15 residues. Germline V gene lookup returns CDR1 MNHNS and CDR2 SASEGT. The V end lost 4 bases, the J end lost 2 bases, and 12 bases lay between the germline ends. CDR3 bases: TGTGCCAGCAGTGCGATAGAGGTTACCTACAATGAGCAGTTCTTC. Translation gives CASSAIEVTYNEQFF.

Here the CDR3 reads CASSRYGGRPNEQFF. The CDR3 DNA follows: TGTGCCAGCTCACGGTACGGGGGCCGGCCCAATGAGCAGTTCTTC. The chain has TRBV18 and TRBJ2-1, with D perhaps given as TRBD1 or TRBD2 (6 bases each). The V end was cut by 4 bases, the J end by 6 bases, with 16 bases between. Germline CDR1 and CDR2: KGHSH and LQKENI. This CDR3 region has 15 residues.

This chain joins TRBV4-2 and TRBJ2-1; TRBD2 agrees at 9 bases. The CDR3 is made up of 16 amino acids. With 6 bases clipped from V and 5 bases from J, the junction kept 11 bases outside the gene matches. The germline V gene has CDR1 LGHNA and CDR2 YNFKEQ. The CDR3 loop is CASRNPSGGTHNEQFF. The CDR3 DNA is TGTGCCAGCAGAAATCCGAGCGGGGGGACCCACAATGAGCAGTTCTTC.

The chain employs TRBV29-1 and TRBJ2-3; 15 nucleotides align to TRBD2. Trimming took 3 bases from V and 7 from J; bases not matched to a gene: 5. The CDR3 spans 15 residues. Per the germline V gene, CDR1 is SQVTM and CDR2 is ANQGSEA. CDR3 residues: CSVEGLAGGRNTQYF. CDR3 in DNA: TGCAGCGTTGAGGGACTAGCGGGGGGCAGGAATACGCAGTATTTT.

CDR3 sequence: CASSLGSGGSSYEQYF. CDR3 in DNA: TGCGCCAGCAGCTTGGGGAGCGGGGGGAGCTCCTACGAGCAGTACTTC. J is TRBJ2-7 and V is TRBV5-1, with 9 bases matching TRBD2. Germline V gene lookup returns CDR1 SGHRS and CDR2 YFSETQ. CDR3 length: 16 residues. The V segment lost 0 bases and the J segment 0 bases; nucleotides outside the gene matches: 4. Drawing the rest from reference TRBV5-1 and TRBJ2-7, the complete variable domain is KAGVTQTPRYLIKTRGQQVTLSCSPISGHRSVSWYQQTPGQGLQFLFEYFSETQRNKGNFPGRFSGRQFSNSRSEMNVSTLELGDSALYLCASSLGSGGSSYEQYFGPGTRLTVT.

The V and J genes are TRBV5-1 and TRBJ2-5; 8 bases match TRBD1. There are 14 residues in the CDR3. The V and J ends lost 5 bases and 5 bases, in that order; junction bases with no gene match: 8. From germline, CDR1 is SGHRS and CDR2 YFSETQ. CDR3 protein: CASSPTGVMETQYF. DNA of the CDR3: TGCGCCAGCAGTCCGACAGGGGTTATGGAGACCCAGTACTTC.

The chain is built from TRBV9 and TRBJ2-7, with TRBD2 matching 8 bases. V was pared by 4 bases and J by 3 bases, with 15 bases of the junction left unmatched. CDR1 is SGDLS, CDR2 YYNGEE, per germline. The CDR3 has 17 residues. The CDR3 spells CASSQSGGPSVLYEQYF. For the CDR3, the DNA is TGTGCCAGCAGCCAAAGCGGGGGCCCCAGTGTACTCTACGAGCAGTACTTC. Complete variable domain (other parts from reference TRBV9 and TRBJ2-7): DSGVTQTPKHLITATGQRVTLRCSPRSGDLSVYWYQQSLDQGLQFLIQYYNGEERAKGNILERFSAQQFPDLHSELNLSSLELGDSALYFCASSQSGGPSVLYEQYFGPGTRLTVT.

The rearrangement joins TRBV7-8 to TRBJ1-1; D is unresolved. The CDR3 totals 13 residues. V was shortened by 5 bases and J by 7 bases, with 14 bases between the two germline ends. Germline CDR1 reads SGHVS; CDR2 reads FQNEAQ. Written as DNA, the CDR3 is TGTGCCAGCAGCACCCGGACTGTGATTGAAGCTTTCTTT. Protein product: CASSTRTVIEAFF.

The CDR3 loop reads CASASGPSYEQYF. Here the CDR3 DNA reads TGTGCCAGCGCTAGCGGGCCCTCCTACGAGCAGTACTTC. The genes are TRBV27 and TRBJ2-7; 8 nucleotides align to TRBD2. Germline trimming cut 8 bases from V and 0 bases from J; bases unmatched to any gene: 3. The CDR3 is 13 residues long. Germline-derived CDR1 and CDR2 are MNHEY and SMNVEV (reference sequence).

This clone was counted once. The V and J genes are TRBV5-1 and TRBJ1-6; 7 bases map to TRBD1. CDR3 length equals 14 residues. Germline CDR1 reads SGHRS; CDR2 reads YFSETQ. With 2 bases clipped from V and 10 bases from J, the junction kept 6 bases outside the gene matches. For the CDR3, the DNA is TGCGCCAGCAGCTTCGAGACAGGGAAATCACCCCTCCACTTT. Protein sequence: CASSFETGKSPLHF.

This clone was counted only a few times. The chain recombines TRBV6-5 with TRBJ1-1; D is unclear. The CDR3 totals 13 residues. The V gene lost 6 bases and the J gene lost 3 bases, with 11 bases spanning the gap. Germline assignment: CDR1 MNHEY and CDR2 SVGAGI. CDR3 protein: CASRTGPYTEAFF. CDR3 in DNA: TGTGCCAGCAGAACCGGACCATACACTGAAGCTTTCTTT.

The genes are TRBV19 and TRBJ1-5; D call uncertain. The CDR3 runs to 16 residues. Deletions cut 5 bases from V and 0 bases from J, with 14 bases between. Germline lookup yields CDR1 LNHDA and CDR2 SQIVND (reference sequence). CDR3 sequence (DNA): TGTGCCAGTAGTGAGCTTCCGGCATATAGCAATCAGCCCCAGCATTTT. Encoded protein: CASSELPAYSNQPQHF.